The clone carrying this T cell receptor beta chain appeared many times. The sample belongs to a study of CD8+CD57+ T cells in acquired aplastic anemia. Germline V CDR1 and CDR2: SGHVS, FNYEAQ. Trimming shortened V by 5 bases and J by 4 bases, and 12 bases separated the two germline ends. The CDR3 is 15 amino acids. Researchers used genomic DNA as the template to profile TCR beta VDJ and CDR3. A single record per CDR3 protein comes from TCRdb applying MiXCR to the reads. The sample holds hundreds of thousands of distinct CDR3 sequences, under 80% seen once. Sequencing input: sorted CD4+, CD8+, or CD8+CD57+ T cells (not recorded which) from PBMCs. The TCR sequence derives from a human donor in good health, serving as a control. The chain has TRBV7-6 and TRBJ2-6; D is tentatively TRBD1 or TRBD2 (6 bases each). The CDR3 is CASSRRGVGANVLTF. In DNA, the CDR3 is TGTGCCAGCAGCCGAAGGGGGGTCGGGGCCAACGTCCTGACTTTC.